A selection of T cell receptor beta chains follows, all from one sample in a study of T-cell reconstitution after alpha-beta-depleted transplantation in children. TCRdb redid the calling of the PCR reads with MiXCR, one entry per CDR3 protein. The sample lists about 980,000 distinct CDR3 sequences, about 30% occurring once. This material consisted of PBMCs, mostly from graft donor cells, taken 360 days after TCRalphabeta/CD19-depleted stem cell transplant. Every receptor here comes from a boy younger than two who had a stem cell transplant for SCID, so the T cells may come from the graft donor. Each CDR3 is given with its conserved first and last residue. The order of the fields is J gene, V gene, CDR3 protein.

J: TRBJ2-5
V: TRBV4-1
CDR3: CASSQDGAGGPAETQYF

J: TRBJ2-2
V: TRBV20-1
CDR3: CSANRSPTGRLQNTGELFF

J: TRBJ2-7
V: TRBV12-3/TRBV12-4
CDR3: CASSILRYEQYF

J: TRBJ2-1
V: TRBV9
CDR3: CASSDRVLDNEQFF

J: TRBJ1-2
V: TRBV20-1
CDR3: CSAKQGTSNYGYTF

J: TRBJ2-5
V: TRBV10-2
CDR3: CVSLGLAGAPQVTQYF

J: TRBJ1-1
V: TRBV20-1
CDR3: CSARGQGGTEAFF

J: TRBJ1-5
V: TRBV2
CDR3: CASRSLAFNQPQHF

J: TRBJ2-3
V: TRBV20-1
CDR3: CSASSARLPVTDTQYF

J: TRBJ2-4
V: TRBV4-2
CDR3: CASSQGNIQYF

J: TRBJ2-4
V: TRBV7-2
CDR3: CASTEGTVLAKNIQYF

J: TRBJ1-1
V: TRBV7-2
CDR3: CASSPHDRGNTEAFF

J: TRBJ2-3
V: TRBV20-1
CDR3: CSAITGTSGVSTDTQYF

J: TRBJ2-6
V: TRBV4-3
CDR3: CASSQDTGESSGANVLTF

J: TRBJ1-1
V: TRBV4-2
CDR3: CASSPRTANRMNTEAFF

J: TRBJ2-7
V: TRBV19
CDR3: CASARGLPYEQYF

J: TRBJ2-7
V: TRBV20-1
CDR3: CSASPGTGAYEQYF

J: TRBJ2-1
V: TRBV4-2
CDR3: CASSPWQGGERNEQFF

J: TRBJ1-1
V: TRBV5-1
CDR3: CASRVSMNTEAFF

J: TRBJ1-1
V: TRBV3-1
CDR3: CASSHGGLNTEAFF

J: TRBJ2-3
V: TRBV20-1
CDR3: CSARDLGWTDTQYF

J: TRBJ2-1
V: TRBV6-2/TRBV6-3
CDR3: CASSYGLATYNEQFF

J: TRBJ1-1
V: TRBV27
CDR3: CASSLFPLATEAFF

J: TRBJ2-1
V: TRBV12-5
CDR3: CASAEGQGSYNEQFF

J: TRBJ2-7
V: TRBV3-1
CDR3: CASSQKDRVGRDEQYF

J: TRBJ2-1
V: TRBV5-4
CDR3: CASSTMGRLNNEQFF

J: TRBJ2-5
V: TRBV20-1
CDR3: CSAGGVTSGLIQETQYF

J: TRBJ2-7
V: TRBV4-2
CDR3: CASSQDSAGTGGYEQYF

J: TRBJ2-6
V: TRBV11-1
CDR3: CAYLAGTPVARGANVLTF

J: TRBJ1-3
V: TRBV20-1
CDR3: CSAPVMGSGNTIYF

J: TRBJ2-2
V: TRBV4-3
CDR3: CASSQGGFMTGELFF

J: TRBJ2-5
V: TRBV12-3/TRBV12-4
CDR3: CASSFGGLAGVGETQYF

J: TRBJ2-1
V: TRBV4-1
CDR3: CASSQDGVTKGYNEQFF

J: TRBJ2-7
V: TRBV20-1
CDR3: CSARKPTEYEQYF

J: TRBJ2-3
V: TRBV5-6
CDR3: CASSAGITDTQYF

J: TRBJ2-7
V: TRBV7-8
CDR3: CASSLEGTILEQYF

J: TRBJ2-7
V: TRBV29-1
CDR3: CSVEGQFYEQYF

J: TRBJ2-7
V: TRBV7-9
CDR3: CASSLRAGALGEQYF

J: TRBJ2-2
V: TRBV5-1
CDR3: CASSLVLIESRTGELFF

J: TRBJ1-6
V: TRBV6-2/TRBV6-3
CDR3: CASSYQGIGSPLHF

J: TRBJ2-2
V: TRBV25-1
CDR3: CASSIGGELFF